The clone carrying this T cell receptor (beta chain) has a count of ten or more. The target antigen is unknown. The data were taken from a study of CD8 T cells in ankylosing spondylitis. Study outcomes and limitations: A CD8+ phenotype characterized the disease-linked clones, which were relatively rare in peripheral blood. Past studies reported some motif variants in reactive arthritis synovial fluid and blood. For ankylosing spondylitis blood, a TCR beta motif of several highly homologous variants appeared characteristic. Disease-linked clones were reportedly significantly enriched in matched ankylosing spondylitis synovial fluid.

Construction of TCR beta libraries was performed using quantitative 5'-RACE with molecular barcodes. TCRdb redid the calling of the 5' RACE reads with MiXCR, one entry per CDR3 protein. The sample has fewer than 400,000 distinct CDR3 sequences, roughly 8% seen once; the top ten hold more than 14%. Germline-derived CDR1 and CDR2 are SQVTM and ANQGSEA. This CDR3 has 15 amino acids. The V end was cut by 3 bases, the J end by 4 bases, with 16 bases between. This receptor was taken from a male donor with ankylosing spondylitis. Sequencing was performed on blood, either unsorted or a sorted T cell fraction (not recorded which). The J gene is TRBJ2-1, the V gene TRBV29-1; perhaps TRBD1 as D (6 bases). In DNA form, the CDR3 reads TGCAGCGTTGAGGGGACAAACGGCGTATACAATGAGCAGTTCTTC. Translating gives CSVEGTNGVYNEQFF.